One and the same sample provided the 9 T cell receptor beta chains below, sequenced in a study of radiation and T cells in renal cell carcinoma. Using immunoSEQ multiplex PCR, the repertoire was profiled, and TCRdb retains in-frame clones only, with some absent. This table holds 130,000 to 150,000 clones, about nine tenths found once. Time point denoted: baseline pretreatment blood. Sample treatment: 15 Gy SBRT to primary tumor, nephrectomy 4 weeks later. The source was blood, collected from a patient whose treatment included radiotherapy and nephrectomy. These receptors were taken from a woman in her seventies with renal cell carcinoma.

V usage is TRBV6-1 and J usage is TRBJ2-2; D possibly corresponds to TRBD2 (6 bases). The CDR3 sequence is 14 residues long. Trimming cost V 8 bases and J 0 bases, with 10 bases left between them. CDR1 and CDR2 (germline): MNHNS, SASEGT. CDR3 loop: CASAGSANTGELFF. The DNA of the CDR3 is TGTGCCAGCGCGGGATCTGCGAACACCGGGGAGCTGTTTTTT.

The gene calls are TRBV10-3 and TRBJ2-3; 13 bases align to TRBD2. The ends lost 4 bases at V and 0 bases at J; junction bases unmatched: 4. The CDR3 has 17 residues. The germline CDR1 and CDR2 sequences are ENHRY and SYGVKD. The CDR3 DNA reads TGTGCCATCAGTGGACTAGCGGGGGGCCCTAGCACAGATACGCAGTATTTT. This translates into CAISGLAGGPSTDTQYF.

The J gene is TRBJ2-5, the V gene TRBV19; no reliable D call. V lost 8 bases, J lost 2 bases, and 12 bases lay in between. Looked up from germline, CDR1 is LNHDA and CDR2 is SQIVND (reference sequence). The CDR3 covers 13 residues. The DNA for the CDR3 is TGTGCCAGTCGCCTGGCAAAGCAAGAGACCCAGTACTTC. It encodes CASRLAKQETQYF.

This clone was counted a single time. The chain is built from TRBV7-2 and TRBJ2-7, with D unclear. CDR3 length equals 15 residues. Trimming removed 7 bases at V and 6 bases at J, with 22 bases between. CDR1 is SGHTA and CDR2 is FQGNSA in the germline V gene. The chain's CDR3 is CASTSSAGDWSEQYF. Written as DNA, the CDR3 is TGTGCCAGCACCTCAAGTGCTGGGGATTGGTCCGAGCAGTACTTC.

The V gene is TRBV7-2, the J gene TRBJ2-6, with D unresolved. Germline V gene sequence: CDR1 SGHTA, CDR2 FQGNSA. The germline V and J ends were trimmed by 0 bases and 0 bases, with 9 bases remaining between them. CDR3 length: 17 amino acids. In DNA form, the CDR3 reads TGTGCCAGCAGCTTAGCTCCGGCGAGCTCTGGGGCCAACGTCCTGACTTTC. It codes for CASSLAPASSGANVLTF.

The rearrangement links TRBV29-1 to TRBJ1-2; no definite D call. V lost 1 base to trimming and J lost 7 bases, with 10 bases between them. Germline V lookup: CDR1 SQVTM, CDR2 ANQGSEA. This CDR3 has 12 residues. CDR3 amino acids: CSVEVLKVGYTF. CDR3 nucleotide sequence: TGCAGCGTTGAAGTACTAAAGGTTGGCTACACCTTC.

This sequence joins TRBV27 and TRBJ2-7; a possible D gene is TRBD2 (5 bases). Trimming stripped 2 bases from V and 0 bases from J, with 8 bases between. Germline V gene lookup returns CDR1 MNHEY and CDR2 SMNVEV (reference sequence). This CDR3 region has 14 residues. In DNA form, the CDR3 reads TGTGCCAGCAGTTTACGGGGAGACTCCTACGAGCAGTACTTC. It is translated as CASSLRGDSYEQYF.

The chain carries TRBV9 and TRBJ1-1; D uncertain. V was cut by 0 bases and J by 3 bases, with 9 bases left in between. This CDR3 comprises 14 residues. CDR1 is SGDLS and CDR2 is YYNGEE in the germline V gene. This CDR3 reads CASSVGVRYTEAFF. The CDR3 nucleotides are TGTGCCAGCAGCGTAGGGGTCAGATACACTGAAGCTTTCTTT.

The J gene is TRBJ1-1, the V gene TRBV5-4; D may be TRBD1 (6 bases). The CDR3 is 14 amino acids. Germline V lookup: CDR1 SGHNT, CDR2 YYREEE (reference sequence). Trimming removed 4 bases at V and 0 bases at J, with 10 bases between. CDR3 DNA: TGTGCCAGCAGCCAAGACAGGTTGAACACTGAAGCTTTCTTT. Protein product: CASSQDRLNTEAFF.